This entry lists 32 T cell receptor beta chains sequenced from one sample in a study of blood T cell repertoires in COVID-19. Assay: immunoSEQ multiplex PCR; the TCRdb copy retains only in-frame clones and omits some. Here the sample spans about 300,000 clones, roughly 90% being singletons. Material: peripheral blood. These receptors all come from a man aged 18-30 years with active or convalescent COVID-19.

The rearrangement joins TRBV9 to TRBJ2-3; 7 bases are a match to TRBD2. The CDR3 contains 15 residues. Germline loops: CDR1 SGDLS, CDR2 YYNGEE. Trimming removed 3 bases from V and 1 base from J; junction bases left unmatched: 5. The CDR3 DNA follows: TGTGCCAGCAGCGCCCTCGGACTAGGCACAGATACGCAGTATTTT. The encoded protein is CASSALGLGTDTQYF. Full variable domain (rest looked up from reference TRBV9 and TRBJ2-3): DSGVTQTPKHLITATGQRVTLRCSPRSGDLSVYWYQQSLDQGLQFLIQYYNGEERAKGNILERFSAQQFPDLHSELNLSSLELGDSALYFCASSALGLGTDTQYFGPGTRLTVL.

The gene calls are TRBV6-5 and TRBJ1-2; D unclear. V gave up 7 bases and J gave up 8 bases, with 17 bases separating them. CDR3 length equals 13 residues. Germline loops: CDR1 MNHEY, CDR2 SVGAGI. CDR3 protein: CASTDDIIYGYTF. CDR3 nucleotides: TGTGCCAGCACCGACGACATAATCTACGGCTACACCTTC.

CDR3 nucleotides: TGTGCCATCAGTGAGTCTCTAGCGGGGGAAGATACGCAGTATTTT. Amino acids: CAISESLAGEDTQYF. The rearrangement links TRBV10-3 to TRBJ2-3, with TRBD2 identical over 10 bases. CDR1 is ENHRY and CDR2 is SYGVKD in the germline V gene. Trimming removed 0 bases from V and 5 bases from J; junction bases left unmatched: 2. This CDR3 is 15 amino acids long.

The CDR3 is CASSLATAAYNEQFF. Written as DNA, the CDR3 is TGCGCCAGCAGCCTAGCTACCGCAGCCTACAATGAGCAGTTCTTC. The V call is TRBV4-1, the J call TRBJ2-1, with D unclear. Looked up from germline, CDR1 is MGHRA and CDR2 is YSYEKL. This CDR3 region has 15 residues. Trimming removed 4 bases at V and 2 bases at J, with 12 bases between.

The genes are TRBV9 and TRBJ1-4; D perhaps matches TRBD1 (5 bases). The CDR3 has 14 amino acids. Trimming cost V 3 bases and J 3 bases, with 9 bases left between them. CDR1 and CDR2 (germline): SGDLS, YYNGEE. The CDR3 DNA follows: TGTGCCAGCAGCGGGGGACTGCCTAATGAAAAACTGTTTTTT. Amino acid sequence: CASSGGLPNEKLFF.

This chain uses TRBV3-1 (or the pseudogene TRBV3-2) with TRBJ2-5; D is uncertain. This CDR3 is 14 amino acids long. The V gene's germline CDR1 is LGHDT and CDR2 YNNKEL (reference sequence). V lost 0 bases and J lost 5, with 10 bases in between. The CDR3 loop is CASSQDASGETQYF. The CDR3 DNA reads as TGTGCCAGCAGCCAAGACGCGTCCGGGGAGACCCAGTACTTC.

The V gene is TRBV19, the J gene TRBJ2-6; a weak D match, TRBD1 (5 bases). CDR1 and CDR2 from the germline V gene are LNHDA and SQIVND (reference sequence). Between the trimmed V and J ends, which lost 4 bases and 4 bases, there was a span of 14 bases. The CDR3 has 16 amino acids. CDR3: CASSRPSGNGANVLTF. CDR3 in DNA: TGTGCCAGTAGTAGACCCTCAGGGAACGGGGCCAACGTCCTGACTTTC.

This clone is a singleton in its sample. A junction end diverges from the germline sequence, so it may reflect a read error. The chain joins TRBV29-1 to TRBJ2-4; 8 nucleotides match TRBD1. CDR1 is SQVTM, CDR2 ANQGSEA, per germline. The CDR3 runs to 12 residues. In nucleotides, the CDR3 is TGCAGCGTAGAAGGACAGGGAAACATTCAGTACTTC. Protein: CSVEGQGNIQYF.

V gene TRBV27 combines with J gene TRBJ2-1; D remains ambiguous. Germline V gene data show CDR1 as MNHEY and CDR2 as SMNVEV (reference sequence). CDR3 size: 12 residues. Between the trimmed V and J ends, which lost 4 bases and 3 bases, there was a span of 4 bases. The CDR3 nucleotides are TGTGCCAGCAGTTACAACTACAATGAGCAGTTCTTC. It is translated as CASSYNYNEQFF.

This clone has just a few counts. The rearrangement uses TRBV6-4 and TRBJ1-2; 7 nucleotides align to TRBD1. The CDR3 consists of 14 residues. J lost 4 bases, V lost 2 bases, and 4 bases had no gene match. The V gene's germline CDR1 is MRHNA and CDR2 SNTAGT. CDR3 in DNA: TGTGCCAGCAGTGACACCGGGGACAGCTATGGCTACACCTTC. Its protein product is CASSDTGDSYGYTF.

This chain joins TRBV3-1 (or the pseudogene TRBV3-2) and TRBJ2-3; 15 bases line up with TRBD2. CDR1 and CDR2 from the germline V gene are LGHDT and YNNKEL (reference sequence). The CDR3 runs 20 residues. V trimming: 0 bases; J trimming: 1 base; junction bases outside the gene matches: 8. The CDR3 here is CASSQEPGLAGGAGTDTQYF. The CDR3, as DNA: TGTGCCAGCAGCCAAGAACCAGGACTAGCGGGGGGGGCGGGCACAGATACGCAGTATTTT.

This rearrangement joins TRBV4-3 to TRBJ2-1, with 9 bases matching TRBD2. V shed 3 bases and J 4 bases; nucleotides not matched to a gene: 4. The CDR3 sequence is 15 residues long. CDR1 and CDR2 (germline): LGHNA, YSLEER. The CDR3 coding sequence is TGCGCCAGCAGCCACGTTAGCGGGGGTTACAATGAGCAGTTCTTC. This encodes CASSHVSGGYNEQFF.

As to this clone: Other DNA sequences of this sample code for an identical CDR3. The chain links TRBV5-1 to TRBJ2-7; D uncertain. The V end was cut by 0 bases, the J end by 3 bases, with 7 bases between. This CDR3 has 13 residues. Per the germline V gene, CDR1 is SGHRS and CDR2 is YFSETQ. The CDR3 reads CASSLASDYEQYF. The CDR3 nucleotides are TGCGCCAGCAGCTTGGCCAGTGACTACGAGCAGTACTTC. The full variable domain, completed using reference TRBV5-1 and TRBJ2-7, is KAGVTQTPRYLIKTRGQQVTLSCSPISGHRSVSWYQQTPGQGLQFLFEYFSETQRNKGNFPGRFSGRQFSNSRSEMNVSTLELGDSALYLCASSLASDYEQYFGPGTRLTVT.

J is TRBJ2-3 and V is TRBV4-3; 9 nucleotides match TRBD2. From germline, CDR1 is LGHNA and CDR2 YSLEER. V shed 1 base and J 2 bases; nucleotides not matched to a gene: 7. The CDR3 runs to 17 residues. The CDR3 loop reads CASSQVAGALLTDTQYF. CDR3 nucleotide sequence: TGCGCCAGCAGCCAAGTAGCGGGGGCCCTTCTCACAGATACGCAGTATTTT.

The V call is TRBV9, the J call TRBJ2-2; possible D gene TRBD2, 6 bases. The CDR3 covers 16 residues. Trimming took off 1 base at V and 4 bases at J, with 14 bases between the two ends. Germline V gene lookup returns CDR1 SGDLS and CDR2 YYNGEE. The CDR3 region has the DNA TGTGCCAGCAGCGTAACCGGGACTTCGGGCACCGGGGAGCTGTTTTTT. Translated, it gives CASSVTGTSGTGELFF.

The gene calls are TRBV6-5 and TRBJ1-2; 7 bases fit TRBD1. Trimming removed 6 bases from V and 2 bases from J; junction bases left unmatched: 6. CDR3 length: 14 residues. Looked up from germline, CDR1 is MNHEY and CDR2 is SVGAGI. CDR3 sequence (DNA): TGTGCCAGCAGCCCGACAGGGTCAAACTATGGCTACACCTTC. This encodes CASSPTGSNYGYTF.

This chain joins TRBV11-2 and TRBJ2-1, with 7 bases aligning to TRBD2. CDR1 is SGHAT, CDR2 FQNNGV, per germline. This CDR3 comprises 15 residues. After removal of 1 base from V and 9 bases from J, the junction contained 9 bases not matched to a gene. The CDR3 DNA follows: TGTGCCAGCAGCTTAGGGGGGACGGGAGGAAGTGAGCAGTTCTTC. Translated, it gives CASSLGGTGGSEQFF.

This chain links TRBV28 with TRBJ2-3; 13 positions match TRBD2. Germline V lookup: CDR1 MDHEN, CDR2 SYDVKM. The CDR3 length is 16 residues. V gave up 6 bases and J gave up 2 bases; unmatched junction bases: 5. The CDR3 sequence is CASRQTSGGATDTQYF. CDR3 DNA: TGTGCCAGCAGGCAAACTAGCGGGGGGGCCACAGATACGCAGTATTTT.

This clone was picked up a small number of times. V usage is TRBV2 and J usage is TRBJ2-7; the D gene is possibly TRBD2 (6 bases). The germline gives CDR1 SNHLY, CDR2 FYNNEI. The V end lost 6 bases, the J end lost 3 bases, and 9 bases lay between the germline ends. This CDR3 is built from 12 residues. The CDR3, as DNA: TGTGCCAGCAGGCCGGAGGGCTACGAGCAGTACTTC. Translating gives CASRPEGYEQYF.

The chain recombines TRBV19 with TRBJ1-2; D remains unclear. The CDR3 consists of 14 residues. Germline V lookup: CDR1 LNHDA, CDR2 SQIVND (reference sequence). V shed 7 bases and J shed 5 bases, with 17 bases lying between them. CDR3 loop: CASTDPPGSYGYTF. The CDR3 DNA reads TGTGCCAGTACCGACCCCCCGGGGAGTTATGGCTACACCTTC.

This clone was observed many times. The rearrangement joins TRBV6-6 to TRBJ1-5, with D perhaps matching TRBD1 (6 bases). The CDR3 length is 15 residues. Trimming cost V 1 base and J 1 base, with 8 bases left between them. CDR1 MNHNY and CDR2 SVGAGI come from the germline V gene (reference sequence). CDR3 sequence: CASSYWTESNQPQHF. The CDR3 nucleotides are TGTGCCAGCAGTTACTGGACAGAGAGCAATCAGCCCCAGCATTTT.

The chain couples TRBV7-9 to TRBJ1-2; D remains ambiguous. Germline loops: CDR1 SEHNR, CDR2 FQNEAQ (reference sequence). The CDR3 runs to 16 residues. V gave up 4 bases and J gave up 6 bases, with 21 bases separating them. The CDR3, as DNA: TGTGCCAGCAGCTCCCCATTTGATTGGAGGGTGGATGGCTACACCTTC. Its protein is CASSSPFDWRVDGYTF.

V and J are TRBV19 and TRBJ1-4, with TRBD1 identical over 7 bases. The CDR3 is 16 amino acids. From germline, CDR1 is LNHDA and CDR2 SQIVND (reference sequence). V was pared by 4 bases and J by 8 bases, with 13 bases of the junction left unmatched. CDR3 protein: CASSRPLRGQWEKLFF. CDR3 in DNA: TGTGCCAGTAGTAGACCCCTGAGGGGGCAATGGGAAAAACTGTTTTTT. The whole variable domain, filled in from reference TRBV19 and TRBJ1-4, reads DGGITQSPKYLFRKEGQNVTLSCEQNLNHDAMYWYRQDPGQGLRLIYYSQIVNDFQKGDIAEGYSVSREKKESFPLTVTSAQKNPTAFYLCASSRPLRGQWEKLFFGSGTQLSVL.

This chain connects TRBV10-3 to TRBJ2-5; D might be TRBD1 (6 bases). Germline assignment: CDR1 ENHRY and CDR2 SYGVKD. V was shortened by 6 bases and J by 2 bases, with 10 bases between the two germline ends. The CDR3 contains 13 residues. The CDR3 protein is CAIRTGQQETQYF. The CDR3 DNA reads as TGTGCCATCAGAACCGGACAGCAAGAGACCCAGTACTTC.

V is TRBV9 and J is TRBJ1-2; D may be TRBD1 (5 bases). Germline CDR1 and CDR2: SGDLS and YYNGEE. The CDR3 is made up of 12 amino acids. Trimming cost V 0 bases and J 8 bases, with 8 bases left between them. The CDR3 sequence is CASSVATEGYTF. In DNA form, the CDR3 reads TGTGCCAGCAGCGTAGCGACAGAGGGCTACACCTTC.

The rearrangement links TRBV13 to TRBJ1-2, with D hard to call. Per germline, CDR1 PRHDT and CDR2 FYEKMQ (reference sequence). The CDR3 consists of 12 residues. With 5 bases removed from V and 11 bases from J, the gap between germline ends came to 15 bases. CDR3 region: CASSPGSSGYTF. The CDR3 DNA sequence: TGTGCCAGCAGCCCGGGCTCCAGCGGGTACACCTTC.

This clone was found a few times. CDR3 coding DNA: TGCGCCAGCAGCCAAACAGGCTATGGCTACACCTTC. It is translated as CASSQTGYGYTF. This chain joins TRBV4-3 and TRBJ1-2; D perhaps matches TRBD1 (5 bases). V dropped 2 bases and J dropped 4 bases, with 5 bases sitting between them. The V gene's germline CDR1 is LGHNA and CDR2 YSLEER. This CDR3 comprises 12 residues.

The genes are TRBV19 and TRBJ1-1, with TRBD1 identical over 7 bases. Trimming cost V 4 bases and J 5 bases; bases outside gene matches: 4. The CDR3 covers 13 residues. Germline values: CDR1 LNHDA, CDR2 SQIVND (reference sequence). The CDR3 loop is CASSTNRGTEAFF. The CDR3 region has the DNA TGTGCCAGTAGTACCAACAGGGGAACTGAAGCTTTCTTT. The full variable domain, with the rest looked up from reference TRBV19 and TRBJ1-1, is DGGITQSPKYLFRKEGQNVTLSCEQNLNHDAMYWYRQDPGQGLRLIYYSQIVNDFQKGDIAEGYSVSREKKESFPLTVTSAQKNPTAFYLCASSTNRGTEAFFGQGTRLTVV.

V and J are TRBV25-1 and TRBJ1-3; perhaps TRBD1 as D (6 bases). With 10 bases removed from V and 0 bases from J, the gap between germline ends came to 13 bases. The CDR3 spans 14 residues. Germline values: CDR1 MGHDK, CDR2 SYGVNS. CDR3 sequence (DNA): TGTGCCACCGAATCACAGGGCTCTGGAAACACCATATATTTT. Translation: CATESQGSGNTIYF.

The chain has TRBV6-1 and TRBJ1-4; D ambiguous. The ends were cut back, 2 bases at V and 13 bases at J, with 11 bases in the middle. The CDR3 is 12 residues long. Germline lookup yields CDR1 MNHNS and CDR2 SASEGT. The CDR3 is CASSEYQASLFF. In DNA, the CDR3 is TGTGCCAGCAGTGAATATCAGGCGTCACTGTTTTTT.

This clone was seen a single time. The chain uses TRBV6-4 and TRBJ2-3; tentatively, D is TRBD1 (6 bases). Germline-derived CDR1 and CDR2 are MRHNA and SNTAGT. This CDR3 spans 14 amino acids. V lost 5 bases, J lost 10 bases, and 19 bases lay in between. CDR3 sequence (DNA): TGTGCCAGCAGTCCAGGGACATATCCCCGGGCGCAGTATTTT. It translates to CASSPGTYPRAQYF.

CDR3: CASSLRNLRTDTQYF. DNA for the CDR3: TGCGCCAGCAGCTTGCGCAACCTACGCACAGATACGCAGTATTTT. The chain uses TRBV5-1 and TRBJ2-3; D is uncertain. V was shortened by 1 base and J by 1 base, with 10 bases between the two germline ends. The CDR3 is 15 residues long. Per germline, CDR1 SGHRS and CDR2 YFSETQ.